This T cell receptor (beta chain) was sequenced during a study of CD8 T cells in Susac syndrome. Germline lookup yields CDR1 SGHRS and CDR2 YFSETQ. The CDR3 extends over 16 amino acids. The J segment lost 1 base and the V segment lost 4 bases, leaving 9 bases of the junction unmatched. RNA was extracted with the RNeasy kit, and a quantity of roughly 0.5 to 1 ug was reverse transcribed using random hexamers. TCRdb analysed the immunoSEQ multiplex PCR reads with MiXCR anew, one entry per CDR3 protein. The top ten clones hold approximately 0.088% of a sample with about 200,000 distinct CDR3 sequences, around 95% of them seen once. The authors carried out high-throughput sequencing of TCR beta. They applied it to CD8+ and CD4+ T cells obtained from blood.

Source material: CD4+ T cells from PBMCs. The chain has TRBV5-1 and TRBJ1-1; 8 nucleotides agree with TRBD1. The clonotype was recovered from a human donor with multiple sclerosis. The CDR3 spells CASSRGQGGRNTEAFF. The DNA of the CDR3 is TGCGCCAGCAGCCGCGGACAGGGAGGGAGGAACACTGAAGCTTTCTTT.